The 10 T cell receptor beta chains below were found in one sample sequenced in a study of monozygotic twins with inflammatory bowel disease. TCRdb re-called the 5' RACE reads; one entry per CDR3 protein, DNA not given. This sample's table reports 300,000 to 350,000 distinct CDR3 sequences. Sequencing was performed on blood. The receptors were sampled from a human donor with ulcerative colitis or Crohn's disease, or a healthy co-twin of an affected twin (not recorded which).

The gene calls are TRBV4-1 and TRBJ2-1; TCRdb outputs TRBD2, but without DNA this stays unchecked. In germline, CDR1 is MGHRA, CDR2 YSYEKL. This CDR3 has 17 residues. The CDR3 loop is CASSQARTSGGYNEQFF.

This chain connects TRBV29-1 to TRBJ1-4; the D call from TCRdb, TRBD1, cannot be confirmed without DNA. The CDR3 sequence is 13 residues long. CDR1 is SQVTM and CDR2 is ANQGSEA in the germline V gene. The CDR3 loop is CSGRRTSKVGLFF.

The gene calls are TRBV6-4 and TRBJ2-2; TCRdb lists TRBD1, though no DNA is available to test this call. CDR3 size: 16 residues. Germline values: CDR1 MRHNA, CDR2 SNTAGT. The CDR3 is CASSDSGEANTGELFF.

The V and J genes are TRBV20-1 and TRBJ2-1; checking the TCRdb D call of TRBD1 is not possible without DNA. The CDR3 spans 13 residues. Germline V CDR1 and CDR2: DFQATT, SNEGSKA (reference sequence). Here the CDR3 reads CSALGVSYNEQFF.

The chain employs TRBV7-9 and TRBJ2-1; the D call from TCRdb, TRBD1, cannot be confirmed without DNA. From germline, CDR1 is SEHNR and CDR2 FQNEAQ (reference sequence). CDR3 length: 15 amino acids. The CDR3 sequence is CASSLLTGTDNEQFF.

The chain carries TRBV5-1 and TRBJ2-3; no DNA is available, so the TRBD2 call from TCRdb remains unchecked. The CDR3 extends over 15 amino acids. Per the germline V gene, CDR1 is SGHRS and CDR2 is YFSETQ. The CDR3: CASRLTSGPTDTQYF.

V and J are TRBV20-1 and TRBJ1-1; TCRdb proposes TRBD1, but this gene call is untestable without DNA. The CDR3 has 16 amino acids. The V gene's germline CDR1 is DFQATT and CDR2 SNEGSKA (reference sequence). CDR3 protein: CSASTDRDSRYTEAFF.

The rearrangement uses TRBV12-5 and TRBJ2-3; with no DNA, the TCRdb D assignment of TRBD2 cannot be verified. Germline V lookup: CDR1 LGHNT, CDR2 FRNRAP. The CDR3 is made up of 14 amino acids. The CDR3 spells CASGTGTSGGTQYF. The full variable domain, in which reference TRBV12-5 and TRBJ2-3 provide the parts outside the CDR3, is DARVTQTPRHKVTEMGQEVTMRCQPILGHNTVFWYRQTMMQGLELLAYFRNRAPLDDSGMPKDRFSAEMPDATLATLKIQPSEPRDSAVYFCASGTGTSGGTQYFGPGTRLTVL.

The chain has TRBV29-1 and TRBJ1-2. Germline-derived CDR1 and CDR2 are SQVTM and ANQGSEA. The CDR3 runs 12 residues. CDR3 in amino acids: CSLSGVRDGYTF.

The chain links TRBV12-3 or TRBV12-4 to TRBJ1-2; TCRdb selects TRBD1, and the lack of DNA leaves this call unchecked. The CDR3 loop spans 14 amino acids. CDR3 sequence reads: CASSPAGGLYGYTF.